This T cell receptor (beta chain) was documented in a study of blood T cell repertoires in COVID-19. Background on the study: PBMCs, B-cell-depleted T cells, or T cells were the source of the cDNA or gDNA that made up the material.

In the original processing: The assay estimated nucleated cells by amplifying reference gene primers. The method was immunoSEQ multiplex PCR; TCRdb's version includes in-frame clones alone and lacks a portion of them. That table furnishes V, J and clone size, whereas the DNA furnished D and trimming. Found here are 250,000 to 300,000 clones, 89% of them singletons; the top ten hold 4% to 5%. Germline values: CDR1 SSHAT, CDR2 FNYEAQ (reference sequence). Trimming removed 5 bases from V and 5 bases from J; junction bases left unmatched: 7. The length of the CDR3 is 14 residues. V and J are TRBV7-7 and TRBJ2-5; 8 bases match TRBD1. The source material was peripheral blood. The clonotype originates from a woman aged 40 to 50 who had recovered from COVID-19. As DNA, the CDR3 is TGTGCCAGCAGCCGGACAGGGAGACCCGAGACCCAGTACTTC. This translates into CASSRTGRPETQYF. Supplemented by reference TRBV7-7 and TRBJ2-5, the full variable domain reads GAGVSQSPRYKVTKRGQDVTLRCDPISSHATLYWYQQALGQGPEFLTYFNYEAQPDKSGLPSDRFSAERPEGSISTLTIQRTEQRDSAMYRCASSRTGRPETQYFGPGTRLLVL.